The clone carrying this T cell receptor beta chain was detected only a few times. The source of the sample is a study of blood T cell repertoires in COVID-19. Across the study: T cells, B-cell-depleted T cells, or PBMCs supplied cDNA or gDNA.

Assay used: immunoSEQ multiplex PCR; TCRdb lists only in-frame clones, some missing. The repertoire holds under 450,000 clones, roughly 87% seen once, with around 3% in the top ten. Each participant's cohort was designated according to participant-reported clinical history. Recovered status in Cohort 3 required two negative PCRs, clearance, or symptom resolution. The CDR3 has 16 residues. Per germline, CDR1 SGHVS and CDR2 FQNEAQ. V was clipped by 4 bases and J by 4 bases; unmatched bases: 9. Sequenced sample: PBMCs or T cells enriched from blood (not recorded which). V usage is TRBV7-8 and J usage is TRBJ2-1, with 8 bases identical to TRBD2. This TCR derives from a woman aged 25 to 39 who had recovered from COVID-19. In DNA form, the CDR3 reads TGTGCCAGCAGCTCCAACAGCGGGGGTCATTACAATGAGCAGTTCTTC. Amino acids: CASSSNSGGHYNEQFF.